Following are 22 T cell receptor beta chains from one sample sequenced in a study of shared clonotypes between healthy human individuals. The assay was immunoSEQ multiplex PCR, and TCRdb's table has in-frame clones only and misses some. The data contain 2 million or so clones, roughly 95% of them singletons. Sequenced: naive CD4+ T cells sorted from blood. Subset: CD45RA+ positively selected. The receptors come from a man between 18 and 35 years old in good health.

This clone was counted a few times. The chain recombines TRBV2 with TRBJ2-3; no firm D call. Germline V CDR1 and CDR2: SNHLY, FYNNEI. The length of the CDR3 is 15 residues. V was shortened by 2 bases and J by 2 bases, with 11 bases between the two germline ends. The chain's CDR3 is CASSESARFTDTQYF. The CDR3 DNA is TGTGCCAGCAGTGAATCTGCGAGATTCACAGATACGCAGTATTTT.

About this clone: Compared with germline, one end of the junction differs, possibly owing to a read error. V and J are TRBV19 and TRBJ1-4; unclear D gene. Germline lookup yields CDR1 LNHDA and CDR2 SQIVND (reference sequence). There are 14 residues in the CDR3. The CDR3 DNA follows: TGTGCCAGCAGTACCGGGGAAGGAATGGGAAAACTGTTTTTT. This encodes CASSTGEGMGKLFF.

The rearrangement uses TRBV29-1 and TRBJ2-1; a weak D match, TRBD1 (7 bases). This CDR3 spans 15 amino acids. CDR1 and CDR2 from the germline V gene are SQVTM and ANQGSEA. Trimming pared 8 bases from V and 5 bases from J, leaving 22 bases between. The CDR3 nucleotides are TGCAGCCTAAATCCACAGGGGAGGAAGGACAATGAGCAGTTCTTC. It yields the protein CSLNPQGRKDNEQFF.

The rearrangement uses TRBV5-1 and TRBJ1-1, with D tentatively TRBD1 (5 bases). Germline lookup yields CDR1 SGHRS and CDR2 YFSETQ. Trimming pared 5 bases from V and 1 base from J, leaving 15 bases between. The CDR3 loop spans 15 amino acids. The CDR3 DNA is TGCGCCAGCAGTTGGGAGGGGCGTTCGAACACTGAAGCTTTCTTT. Translated: CASSWEGRSNTEAFF. The whole variable domain, remainder taken from reference TRBV5-1 and TRBJ1-1, is KAGVTQTPRYLIKTRGQQVTLSCSPISGHRSVSWYQQTPGQGLQFLFEYFSETQRNKGNFPGRFSGRQFSNSRSEMNVSTLELGDSALYLCASSWEGRSNTEAFFGQGTRLTVV.

This chain joins TRBV7-2 and TRBJ2-7; the match to TRBD2 covers 9 bases. Germline values: CDR1 SGHTA, CDR2 FQGNSA. The CDR3 extends over 18 amino acids. V lost 1 base to trimming and J lost 6 bases; unmatched junction nucleotides: 16. The CDR3 sequence: CASSLGLAGSYPVTEQYF. CDR3 nucleotide sequence: TGTGCCAGCAGCTTAGGTCTAGCGGGAAGTTACCCGGTAACCGAGCAGTACTTC. Variable domain in full (rest from reference TRBV7-2 and TRBJ2-7): GAGVSQSPSNKVTEKGKDVELRCDPISGHTALYWYRQSLGQGLEFLIYFQGNSAPDKSGLPSDRFSAERTGGSVSTLTIQRTQQEDSAVYLCASSLGLAGSYPVTEQYFGPGTRLTVT.

The chain recombines TRBV6-5 with TRBJ2-5; D is unresolved. Trimming shortened V by 0 bases and J by 7 bases, and 9 bases separated the two germline ends. Germline V gene sequence: CDR1 MNHEY, CDR2 SVGAGI. This CDR3 is built from 13 residues. This CDR3 is CASSYSTDRTQYF. The CDR3, as DNA: TGTGCCAGCAGTTACTCCACCGATAGGACCCAGTACTTC.

The chain couples TRBV28 to TRBJ1-1; 7 bases align to TRBD1. Germline assignment: CDR1 MDHEN and CDR2 SYDVKM. Trimming removed 6 bases from V and 1 base from J; junction bases left unmatched: 11. The CDR3 spans 16 residues. CDR3 bases: TGTGCCAGCAGGGGTTATGGGACAGCCACGAACACTGAAGCTTTCTTT. It encodes CASRGYGTATNTEAFF.

The chain employs TRBV18 and TRBJ2-3; possibly TRBD1 or TRBD2 for D (5 bases each). Trimming removed 5 bases from V and 3 bases from J, with 9 bases in between. This CDR3 has 13 residues. Germline V gene lookup returns CDR1 KGHSH and CDR2 LQKENI. Written as DNA, the CDR3 is TGTGCCAGCTCATGGGACCTAACAGATACGCAGTATTTT. Its translation is CASSWDLTDTQYF.

The chain recombines TRBV27 with TRBJ1-4; no reliable D call. The CDR3 runs 15 residues. Germline values: CDR1 MNHEY, CDR2 SMNVEV (reference sequence). Trimming removed 6 bases at V and 0 bases at J, with 11 bases between. In DNA form, the CDR3 reads TGTGCCAGCAGAATCTCCTGGCCAACTAATGAAAAACTGTTTTTT. Amino acids: CASRISWPTNEKLFF.

In this sample, this clone turned up once. The V gene is TRBV7-9, the J gene TRBJ2-7; D may be TRBD2 (6 bases). CDR1 and CDR2 from the germline V gene are SEHNR and FQNEAQ (reference sequence). The length of the CDR3 is 16 residues. Trimming shortened V by 5 bases and J by 3 bases, and 20 bases separated the two germline ends. CDR3 DNA sequence: TGTGCCAGCAGCCCACAACTTGGGGGGATCCTCTACGAGCAGTACTTC. It yields the protein CASSPQLGGILYEQYF.

V gene TRBV30 combines with J gene TRBJ2-6; no firm D call. The germline CDR1 and CDR2 sequences are GTSNPN and SVGIG (reference sequence). V lost 2 bases and J 0 bases, leaving 5 bases between the germline ends. The CDR3 sequence is 14 residues long. The DNA for the CDR3 is TGTGCCTGGAGTACCATCTCTGGGGCCAACGTCCTGACTTTC. Its protein product is CAWSTISGANVLTF.

This clone has just one count. The V gene is TRBV30, the J gene TRBJ2-3, with TRBD2 matching 16 bases. V was clipped by 3 bases and J by 5 bases; unmatched bases: 8. The CDR3 is 17 amino acids. Germline V gene sequence: CDR1 GTSNPN, CDR2 SVGIG (reference sequence). Here the CDR3 reads CAWSPGLAGGPGDTQYF. The CDR3 DNA follows: TGTGCCTGGAGCCCGGGACTAGCGGGGGGGCCCGGAGATACGCAGTATTTT.

The chain carries TRBV7-9 and TRBJ1-2; D is ambiguous. The CDR3 covers 14 residues. Trimming left V 0 bases short and J 2 bases short, with 7 bases between. CDR1 is SEHNR and CDR2 is FQNEAQ in the germline V gene (reference sequence). The CDR3 DNA sequence: TGTGCCAGCAGCTTAGCGCAGAGCAACTATGGCTACACCTTC. Residues: CASSLAQSNYGYTF. Together with reference TRBV7-9 and TRBJ1-2, the CDR3 gives the full variable domain: DTGVSQNPRHKITKRGQNVTFRCDPISEHNRLYWYRQTLGQGPEFLTYFQNEAQLEKSRLLSDRFSAERPKGSFSTLEIQRTEQGDSAMYLCASSLAQSNYGYTFGSGTRLTVV.

Of note for this clone: It may be a read error: a sequence one base away is much more abundant. This sample also contains other DNA sequences that code for the same CDR3. The chain carries TRBV5-6 and TRBJ1-5; 11 bases fit TRBD1. J was trimmed by 9 bases and V by 6 bases; bases with no gene match: 14. The CDR3 spans 16 residues. The germline CDR1 and CDR2 sequences are SGHDT and YYEEEE. CDR3 in DNA: TGTGCCAGCAAGGCTTCCCCGGGACAGGGGGGTGGGCCCCAGCATTTT. This sequence encodes CASKASPGQGGGPQHF.

The chain couples TRBV30 to TRBJ2-6, with D unclear. Germline values: CDR1 GTSNPN, CDR2 SVGIG (reference sequence). Deletions cut 5 bases from V and 1 base from J, with 9 bases between. The CDR3 length is 14 residues. Written as DNA, the CDR3 is TGTGCCTGGGGACGGATTTCTGGGGCCAACGTCCTGACTTTC. Translated: CAWGRISGANVLTF.

The chain recombines TRBV6-1 with TRBJ1-2; D unclear. The CDR3 contains 12 residues. V lost 5 bases and J lost 7, with 11 bases in between. Germline CDR1 reads MNHNS; CDR2 reads SASEGT. The CDR3 here is CASSPSGFGYTF. The CDR3 DNA sequence: TGTGCCAGCAGTCCTTCGGGGTTTGGCTACACCTTC.

This sequence joins TRBV18 and TRBJ1-5; D perhaps matches TRBD1 (6 bases). The CDR3 consists of 15 residues. Germline lookup yields CDR1 KGHSH and CDR2 LQKENI. Trimming removed 1 base at V and 6 bases at J, with 13 bases between. CDR3: CASSPLGGQGQPQHF. The DNA of the CDR3 is TGTGCCAGCTCACCACTCGGGGGGCAAGGTCAGCCCCAGCATTTT.

V and J are TRBV6-5 and TRBJ2-7; tentative D call: TRBD1 (6 bases). With 6 bases removed from V and 4 bases from J, the gap between germline ends came to 19 bases. CDR1 and CDR2 (germline): MNHEY, SVGAGI. This CDR3 region has 15 residues. The CDR3 DNA follows: TGTGCCAGCAGGAACAGCGGACCAGGGGTTTACGAGCAGTACTTC. This gives the protein CASRNSGPGVYEQYF.

The chain links TRBV5-8 to TRBJ2-3; D is tentatively TRBD1 or TRBD2 (6 bases each). CDR1 is SGHTS and CDR2 is YDEGEE in the germline V gene. V lost 1 base and J 7 bases, leaving 10 bases between the germline ends. The CDR3 contains 13 residues. The DNA of the CDR3 is TGTGCCAGCAGCTTGAGGAGGGGGAATACGCAGTATTTT. The encoded protein is CASSLRRGNTQYF.

Of note for this clone: Other DNA sequences of this sample code for an identical CDR3. The rearrangement links TRBV25-1 to TRBJ2-2; 7 bases map to TRBD1. V gave up 7 bases and J gave up 0 bases; unmatched junction bases: 2. The CDR3 contains 14 residues. In germline, CDR1 is MGHDK, CDR2 SYGVNS. For the CDR3, the DNA is TGTGCCAGCAAAGGGACAGCGAACACCGGGGAGCTGTTTTTT. Its translation: CASKGTANTGELFF.

The chain uses TRBV21-1 and TRBJ2-5. TRBV21-1 is a pseudogene locus. The CDR3 is 15 residues long. The CDR3 region has the DNA TGTGCCAGCAGCAAAGCGCGCGTCAGACAAGAGACCCAGTACTTC. Encoded protein: CASSKARVRQETQYF.

The chain couples TRBV4-3 to TRBJ1-3, with 9 bases matching TRBD1. Germline V lookup: CDR1 LGHNA, CDR2 YSLEER. The CDR3 extends over 16 amino acids. J gave up 0 bases and V 4 bases, and 4 bases lay outside the gene matches. For the CDR3, the DNA is TGCGCCAGCAGCCCGGACAGGGGAGGCTCTGGAAACACCATATATTTT. Translated: CASSPDRGGSGNTIYF.